The 10 T cell receptor beta chains below all came from one sample that was sequenced in a study of beta chain features in type 1 diabetes. Investigators reverse transcribed all isolated RNA, so they sequenced expressed TCRB transcripts. Libraries were prepared by immunoSEQ multiplex PCR; TCRdb keeps only in-frame clonotypes and omits some of them. The top ten clones hold approximately 0.043% of a sample with about 350,000 clones, roughly a fifth of them seen once. The sample consisted of naive CD4+ T cells from blood. These receptors were obtained from a woman aged 18-30 years in good health.

This clone was found once. The rearrangement uses TRBV18 and TRBJ1-1, with TRBD1 as a possible D gene (5 bases). V gave up 4 bases and J gave up 3 bases, with 9 bases separating them. Germline values: CDR1 KGHSH, CDR2 LQKENI. The CDR3 consists of 13 residues. The CDR3 region is CASSQGRDTEAFF. The CDR3 bases are TGTGCCAGCTCACAGGGGAGGGACACTGAAGCTTTCTTT.

This clone appeared a few times. The chain is built from TRBV29-1 and TRBJ1-3, with D perhaps matching TRBD1 (6 bases). CDR1 and CDR2 (germline): SQVTM, ANQGSEA. The CDR3 consists of 12 residues. With 4 bases removed from V and 8 bases from J, the gap between germline ends came to 12 bases. The chain's CDR3 is CSVGGGLDTIYF. The CDR3 DNA reads as TGCAGCGTTGGAGGGGGTTTGGACACCATATATTTT.

The count of this clone is one. The J gene is TRBJ1-5, the V gene TRBV9; D uncertain. This CDR3 is 15 amino acids long. Trimming left V 0 bases short and J 2 bases short, with 9 bases between. The germline gives CDR1 SGDLS, CDR2 YYNGEE. The CDR3 protein is CASSVGGIGNQPQHF. The CDR3 nucleotides are TGTGCCAGCAGCGTAGGAGGGATCGGCAATCAGCCCCAGCATTTT.

This sequence joins TRBV7-6 and TRBJ2-7; TRBD2 agrees at 12 bases. With 1 base clipped from V and 3 bases from J, the junction kept 4 bases outside the gene matches. Germline assignment: CDR1 SGHVS and CDR2 FNYEAQ. The CDR3 totals 16 residues. The CDR3 nucleotides read TGTGCCAGCAGCTTAGGGTCTAGCGGGAGGGTCTACGAGCAGTACTTC. Translating gives CASSLGSSGRVYEQYF. The variable domain in full, completed from reference TRBV7-6 and TRBJ2-7, reads GAGVSQSPRYKVTKRGQDVALRCDPISGHVSLYWYRQALGQGPEFLTYFNYEAQQDKSGLPNDRFSAERPEGSISTLTIQRTEQRDSAMYRCASSLGSSGRVYEQYFGPGTRLTVT.

The sample holds a few counts of this clone. The chain uses TRBV7-2 and TRBJ2-1, with 10 bases identical to TRBD1. Germline-derived CDR1 and CDR2 are SGHTA and FQGNSA. V dropped 4 bases and J dropped 5; count of bases not matched to a gene: 8. CDR3 length: 16 amino acids. CDR3 region: CASSWVTGGSDNEQFF. The CDR3, as DNA: TGTGCCAGCAGCTGGGTGACAGGGGGCTCAGACAATGAGCAGTTCTTC.

This clone came up a few times. V is TRBV30 and J is TRBJ2-1, with D perhaps matching TRBD2 (7 bases). The CDR3 is 11 amino acids. CDR1 and CDR2 from the germline V gene are GTSNPN and SVGIG (reference sequence). The germline V and J ends were trimmed by 7 bases and 10 bases, with 14 bases remaining between them. CDR3 nucleotides: TGTGCCTACCAGGGGAGGGAAGAGCAGTTCTTC. Amino acids: CAYQGREEQFF.

Only a few counts were recorded for this clone. The V and J genes are TRBV7-2 and TRBJ2-3; 7 positions agree with TRBD1. J was trimmed by 3 bases and V by 4 bases; bases with no gene match: 4. The CDR3 runs 14 residues. Germline loops: CDR1 SGHTA, CDR2 FQGNSA. The CDR3 sequence is CASSSQGETDTQYF. CDR3 nucleotide sequence: TGTGCCAGCAGCTCTCAGGGGGAGACAGATACGCAGTATTTT. Combining the CDR3 with reference TRBV7-2 and TRBJ2-3 gives the whole variable domain GAGVSQSPSNKVTEKGKDVELRCDPISGHTALYWYRQSLGQGLEFLIYFQGNSAPDKSGLPSDRFSAERTGGSVSTLTIQRTQQEDSAVYLCASSSQGETDTQYFGPGTRLTVL.

This clone was picked up a small number of times. The rearrangement uses TRBV20-1 and TRBJ2-7; D unclear. The CDR3 is 11 amino acids. Germline V gene lookup returns CDR1 DFQATT and CDR2 SNEGSKA (reference sequence). The V end lost 3 bases, the J end lost 1 base, and 4 bases lay between the germline ends. CDR3 region: CSASPSYEQYF. The CDR3 coding sequence is TGCAGTGCTAGTCCGTCCTACGAGCAGTACTTC.

This clone was seen only a few times. The chain recombines TRBV15 with TRBJ2-7; 10 bases align to TRBD1. The CDR3 length is 16 residues. Germline CDR1 and CDR2: LNHNV and YYDKDF (reference sequence). The junction had 11 bases not matched to a gene; V was cut back by 3 bases and J by 6 bases. As DNA, the CDR3 is TGTGCCACCAGCAGTCCAAGACAGGGGGCGGCGGGCGAGCAGTACTTC. Protein sequence: CATSSPRQGAAGEQYF.

J is TRBJ2-2 and V is TRBV6-5, with D perhaps TRBD1 (6 bases). Trimming cost V 4 bases and J 4 bases, with 13 bases left between them. Germline assignment: CDR1 MNHEY and CDR2 SVGAGI. This CDR3 contains 15 residues. CDR3 DNA sequence: TGTGCCAGCAGTTTAACAGGGCAAGGCACCGGGGAGCTGTTTTTT. Protein product: CASSLTGQGTGELFF.